The 15 T cell receptor beta chains presented below share a single source sample, sequenced in a study of Tregs in tolerant kidney transplant recipients. Repertoires were generated with immunoSEQ multiplex PCR, while TCRdb's copy carries only in-frame clones and drops some. The sample gives nearly 50,000 clones, over 85% of which show up once; about 14% is in the top ten. Related graft donors supplied nonmyeloablative bone marrow transplants, and mixed chimerism was transient. This specimen was CD8+ T cells from blood (PBMCs), taken 12 months after the transplant. All receptors come from a human patient who received a combined kidney and bone marrow transplant. Some of these T cells may belong to the graft donor.

The gene calls are TRBV4-3 and TRBJ2-7, with D possibly being TRBD2 (5 bases). This CDR3 has 17 residues. Germline-derived CDR1 and CDR2 are LGHNA and YSLEER. V dropped 0 bases and J dropped 0 bases, with 15 bases sitting between them. The CDR3 reads CASSQDGGGMGSYEQYF. CDR3 DNA sequence: TGCGCCAGCAGCCAAGACGGCGGAGGCATGGGCTCCTACGAGCAGTACTTC.

This clone showed up just once. The rearrangement uses TRBV14 and TRBJ1-2, with 10 bases that match TRBD1. The V and J ends lost 1 base and 8 bases, in that order; junction bases with no gene match: 1. The CDR3 runs 13 residues. Germline assignment: CDR1 SGHDN and CDR2 FVKESK. The CDR3 DNA follows: TGTGCCAGCAGCCAAGGGACAGGGGGAGGCTACACCTTC. Encoded protein: CASSQGTGGGYTF. Full variable domain (rest looked up from reference TRBV14 and TRBJ1-2): EAGVTQFPSHSVIEKGQTVTLRCDPISGHDNLYWYRRVMGKEIKFLLHFVKESKQDESGMPNNRFLAERTGGTYSTLKVQPAELEDSGVYFCASSQGTGGGYTFGSGTRLTVV.

V gene TRBV9 combines with J gene TRBJ2-3; D uncertain. Trimming removed 4 bases from V and 6 bases from J, with 12 bases in between. The CDR3 has 13 residues. Germline CDR1 reads SGDLS; CDR2 reads YYNGEE. The CDR3 DNA follows: TGTGCCAGCAGCTCGAGATTTGATGATACGCAGTATTTT. This encodes CASSSRFDDTQYF. The full variable domain, in which reference TRBV9 and TRBJ2-3 provide the parts outside the CDR3, is DSGVTQTPKHLITATGQRVTLRCSPRSGDLSVYWYQQSLDQGLQFLIQYYNGEERAKGNILERFSAQQFPDLHSELNLSSLELGDSALYFCASSSRFDDTQYFGPGTRLTVL.

This chain joins TRBV27 and TRBJ2-3, with 10 bases matching TRBD2. Germline trimming cut 5 bases from V and 3 bases from J; bases unmatched to any gene: 5. This CDR3 is built from 15 residues. Germline V gene lookup returns CDR1 MNHEY and CDR2 SMNVEV (reference sequence). CDR3 residues: CASSILAGVTDTQYF. The CDR3 region has the DNA TGTGCCAGCAGTATTCTAGCGGGAGTAACAGATACGCAGTATTTT.

The chain uses TRBV5-4 and TRBJ2-4, with 12 bases fitting TRBD2. The CDR3 covers 19 residues. The germline V gene encodes CDR1 SGHNT and CDR2 YYREEE (reference sequence). The V and J ends lost 4 bases and 3 bases, in that order; junction bases with no gene match: 14. The CDR3 sequence: CASSNHLAGGLPRKNIQYF. The DNA of the CDR3 is TGTGCCAGCAGCAACCATCTAGCGGGAGGGCTCCCGCGCAAAAACATTCAGTACTTC.

This clone showed up just once. J is TRBJ2-6 and V is TRBV5-8; D remains ambiguous. This CDR3 comprises 15 residues. Germline V CDR1 and CDR2: SGHTS, YDEGEE. The V gene lost 4 bases and the J gene lost 2 bases, with 10 bases spanning the gap. The CDR3 reads CASSQRSAGANVLTF. In nucleotides, the CDR3 is TGTGCCAGCAGCCAACGTTCGGCTGGGGCCAACGTCCTGACTTTC.

J is TRBJ2-2 and V is TRBV4-3, with D tentatively TRBD2 (5 bases). V was cut by 7 bases and J by 3 bases, with 12 bases left in between. Germline V CDR1 and CDR2: LGHNA, YSLEER. The CDR3 is made up of 14 amino acids. CDR3: CASTASRYTGELFF. The CDR3 bases are TGCGCCAGCACCGCTAGCCGTTACACCGGGGAGCTGTTTTTT.

CDR3: CASSQGGLAGFYEQFF. In DNA, the CDR3 is TGTGCCAGCAGCCAAGGCGGACTAGCGGGATTCTATGAGCAGTTCTTC. This sequence joins TRBV14 and TRBJ2-1, with 12 bases that match TRBD2. V was clipped by 1 base and J by 8 bases; unmatched bases: 6. The CDR3 length is 16 residues. The germline gives CDR1 SGHDN, CDR2 FVKESK.

The chain carries TRBV15 and TRBJ2-1, with D possibly being TRBD2 (5 bases). This CDR3 has 14 amino acids. Germline loops: CDR1 LNHNV, CDR2 YYDKDF (reference sequence). V was shortened by 0 bases and J by 13 bases, with 16 bases between the two germline ends. The CDR3 bases are TGTGCCACCAGCAGAGACCTACCCGGGAAATTTCAGTTCTTC. Translating gives CATSRDLPGKFQFF.

The V call is TRBV6-5, the J call TRBJ1-1, with a possible D match to TRBD1 (5 bases). Deletions cut 6 bases from V and 5 bases from J, with 16 bases between. The germline CDR1 and CDR2 sequences are MNHEY and SVGAGI. CDR3 length: 14 amino acids. The CDR3 DNA is TGTGCCAGCAGCTACCCCGGGACTCGGACTGAAGCTTTCTTT. Its translation: CASSYPGTRTEAFF.

A word on this clone: Other nucleotide sequences in the sample specify the same CDR3. This chain connects TRBV7-9 to TRBJ2-1; D gene uncertain. Trimming left V 1 base short and J 6 bases short, with 4 bases between. This CDR3 has 12 amino acids. CDR1 is SEHNR and CDR2 is FQNEAQ in the germline V gene (reference sequence). This CDR3 is CASSLGSNEQFF. CDR3 coding DNA: TGTGCCAGCAGCTTAGGTAGCAATGAGCAGTTCTTC.

The chain links TRBV6-5 to TRBJ2-1; 12 bases fit TRBD2. Germline CDR1 MNHEY, CDR2 SVGAGI. This CDR3 comprises 15 residues. After removal of 2 bases from V and 8 bases from J, the junction contained 4 bases not matched to a gene. The CDR3 sequence: CASSYLAGGRDEQFF. The CDR3 DNA reads as TGTGCCAGCAGTTACCTAGCGGGAGGGAGAGATGAGCAGTTCTTC.

The J gene is TRBJ2-1, the V gene TRBV27; TRBD2 agrees at 8 bases. Germline-derived CDR1 and CDR2 are MNHEY and SMNVEV (reference sequence). Trimming at V came to 2 bases and at J to 8 bases, leaving 8 bases not matched to a gene. The CDR3 is made up of 15 amino acids. CDR3 loop: CASSLRGSGNYEQFF. The CDR3, as DNA: TGTGCCAGCAGTTTAAGAGGTAGCGGGAATTATGAGCAGTTCTTC.

This clone has a handful of counts. This rearrangement joins TRBV7-3 to TRBJ1-2, with D perhaps TRBD1 (5 bases). CDR1 and CDR2 from the germline V gene are SGHTA and FQGTGA. Trimming cost V 2 bases and J 0 bases, with 10 bases left between them. This CDR3 spans 15 amino acids. The DNA for the CDR3 is TGTGCCAGCAGCTTAGGGGGGGGTGCTAACTATGGCTACACCTTC. This encodes CASSLGGGANYGYTF.

Notes on this clone: Other DNA sequences in the same sample also yield this CDR3. V is TRBV7-9 and J is TRBJ1-6; D is unresolved. CDR1 SEHNR and CDR2 FQNEAQ come from the germline V gene (reference sequence). Trimming shortened V by 1 base and J by 13 bases, and 17 bases separated the two germline ends. The CDR3 covers 15 residues. DNA for the CDR3: TGTGCCAGCAGCTTAGTAGGAGAGTTCGGTTCCCCCCTCCACTTT. It specifies CASSLVGEFGSPLHF.